This entry lists 22 T cell receptor beta chains sequenced from one sample in a study of blood T cells in healthy people across ages. A second PCR, run for about 7 to 11 cycles, used a sample-barcoded 5' primer plus a J-beta primer mix. TCRdb fed the 5' RACE reads into MiXCR, producing one record per CDR3 protein. Seen here are just under 900,000 distinct CDR3 sequences, around 28% observed once, and the top ten hold 15% to 20%. The sample consisted of blood. The receptors here all came from a woman aged 80 or over in good health.

Concerning this clonotype itself: Relative to the germline gene, one junction end is altered; a read error may explain this. The V and J genes are TRBV12-3 or TRBV12-4 and TRBJ2-5; the match to TRBD1 covers 7 bases. The CDR3 is made up of 13 amino acids. CDR3 DNA sequence: TGTGCCAGCAAGCTCCAGGGGGAAGAGACCCAGGACTTC. Translating gives CASKLQGEETQDF.

The sample holds one count of this clonotype. The chain recombines TRBV7-9 with TRBJ1-2, with unresolved D. The V end was cut by 5 bases, the J end by 7 bases, with 14 bases between. Germline CDR1 and CDR2: SEHNR and FQNEAQ (reference sequence). The CDR3 sequence is 13 residues long. The CDR3 DNA is TGTGCCAGCAGCCTAGGCCCCGTGAGTGGCTACACCTTC. It specifies CASSLGPVSGYTF.

Many counts were recorded for this clonotype. This chain links TRBV15 with TRBJ2-5, with TRBD1 identical over 7 bases. Germline trimming cut 0 bases from V and 4 bases from J; bases unmatched to any gene: 5. CDR3 length: 15 residues. The germline CDR1 and CDR2 sequences are LNHNV and YYDKDF (reference sequence). DNA of the CDR3: TGTGCCACCAGCAGAGATAAGGGGGCGCGAGAGACCCAGTACTTC. Translating gives CATSRDKGARETQYF.

This clonotype was detected many times. The genes are TRBV9 and TRBJ2-7; unclear D gene. The ends were cut back, 0 bases at V and 0 bases at J, with 13 bases in the middle. The germline CDR1 and CDR2 sequences are SGDLS and YYNGEE. The CDR3 covers 16 residues. CDR3 region: CASSVGSDSSSYEQYF. DNA of the CDR3: TGTGCCAGCAGCGTAGGTTCAGATTCGAGCTCCTACGAGCAGTACTTC.

This clonotype was counted ten times or more. The chain combines TRBV5-1 with TRBJ1-4; the D gene is possibly TRBD1 (5 bases). The CDR3 has 16 residues. CDR1 and CDR2 from the germline V gene are SGHRS and YFSETQ. V dropped 3 bases and J dropped 0 bases, with 12 bases sitting between them. DNA of the CDR3: TGCGCCAGCAGCTGGCAGGGTTCTGCAACTAATGAAAAACTGTTTTTT. Translated: CASSWQGSATNEKLFF.

The chain couples TRBV12-3 or TRBV12-4 to TRBJ1-6; the match to TRBD1 covers 7 bases. This CDR3 contains 15 residues. The V and J ends lost 5 bases and 7 bases, in that order; junction bases with no gene match: 8. The CDR3 here is CASSVHRGENSPLHF. For the CDR3, the DNA is TGTGCCAGCAGTGTCCACAGGGGTGAGAATTCACCCCTCCACTTT.

In this sample, this clonotype turned up a few times. J is TRBJ1-5 and V is TRBV6-6; weak D call: TRBD1 (6 bases). Trimming removed 6 bases at V and 0 bases at J, with 12 bases between. Germline CDR1 and CDR2: MNHNY and SVGAGI (reference sequence). CDR3 length: 15 residues. The CDR3 sequence is CASSSTGYSNQPQHF. The DNA of the CDR3 is TGTGCCAGCAGCTCAACAGGGTATAGCAATCAGCCCCAGCATTTT.

On this clonotype itself: A much larger clone differs by one base, so this may be a read error. The rearrangement links TRBV20-1 to TRBJ2-7; D unclear. The CDR3 runs 11 residues. The germline gives CDR1 DFQATT, CDR2 SNEGSKA (reference sequence). With 8 bases removed from V and 3 bases from J, the gap between germline ends came to 11 bases. CDR3 in amino acids: CSTTQNYEQYF. Written as DNA, the CDR3 is TGCAGTACTACCCAGAACTACGAGCAGTACTTC.

V is TRBV5-6 and J is TRBJ2-7; D is uncertain. Trimming shortened V by 4 bases and J by 4 bases, and 18 bases separated the two germline ends. The length of the CDR3 is 15 residues. Germline CDR1 reads SGHDT; CDR2 reads YYEEEE. CDR3 loop: CASSLRRQRVYEQYF. In DNA, the CDR3 is TGTGCCAGCAGCCTGAGAAGACAAAGAGTATACGAGCAGTACTTC.

V usage is TRBV7-2 and J usage is TRBJ2-4, with a possible D match to TRBD1 (5 bases). The J call may be incorrect, as the DNA end agrees better with TRBJ2-7. The germline V gene encodes CDR1 SGHTA and CDR2 FQGNSA. There are 15 residues in the CDR3. The CDR3 is CASRPWNQGVYEQYF. DNA of the CDR3: TGTGCCAGCAGACCTTGGAATCAAGGGGTCTACGAGCAGTACTTC.

This clonotype was detected only a few times. The rearrangement links TRBV18 to TRBJ2-6; TRBD2 might be the D (5 bases). Trimming left V 2 bases short and J 0 bases short, with 5 bases between. The germline gives CDR1 KGHSH, CDR2 LQKENI. The CDR3 totals 15 residues. In DNA, the CDR3 is TGTGCCAGCTCACCAGGGAGCTCTGGGGCCAACGTCCTGACTTTC. Protein: CASSPGSSGANVLTF.

This clonotype has a handful of counts. Being one base from a much bigger clone, this may be a read error. The chain recombines TRBV7-9 with TRBJ1-4; 7 nucleotides line up with TRBD1. CDR1 is SEHNR, CDR2 FQNEAQ, per germline (reference sequence). The CDR3 extends over 14 amino acids. For the CDR3, the DNA is TGTGCCAGCAGCCCCGACAGGGACCGAGGAAAACGGTTTTTT. This gives the protein CASSPDRDRGKRFF.

This chain connects TRBV5-1 to TRBJ1-2; D may be TRBD1 (5 bases). This CDR3 spans 16 amino acids. With 5 bases removed from V and 0 bases from J, the gap between germline ends came to 17 bases. Germline loops: CDR1 SGHRS, CDR2 YFSETQ. CDR3 sequence: CASRPSDTEANYGYTF. In DNA, the CDR3 is TGCGCCAGCAGACCTTCGGACACTGAAGCTAACTATGGCTACACCTTC.

The CDR3 sequence: CSASKNWNQPQHF. Written as DNA, the CDR3 is TGCAGTGCTAGCAAGAATTGGAATCAGCCCCAGCATTTT. This chain connects TRBV20-1 to TRBJ1-5; no clear D gene. The germline V gene has CDR1 DFQATT and CDR2 SNEGSKA (reference sequence). CDR3 length: 13 residues. The V end lost 3 bases, the J end lost 4 bases, and 10 bases lay between the germline ends.

Points on this clonotype: A read error is possible here, since a much larger clone lies one base away. The V gene is TRBV7-2, the J gene TRBJ2-3; D may be TRBD1 or TRBD2 (5 bases each). CDR3 size: 13 residues. The germline gives CDR1 SGHTA, CDR2 FQGNSA. The CDR3 sequence: CAGSRRDPDTQYF. The CDR3 DNA reads TGTGCCGGCAGCCGTAGGGACCCAGATACGCAGTATTTT.

The J gene is TRBJ1-6, the V gene TRBV5-8; 7 nucleotides line up with TRBD1. Per the germline V gene, CDR1 is SGHTS and CDR2 is YDEGEE. The J segment lost 3 bases and the V segment lost 3 bases, leaving 9 bases of the junction unmatched. This CDR3 spans 17 amino acids. The CDR3 sequence: CASSSGKGQNYNSPLHF. The CDR3 bases are TGTGCCAGCAGCTCAGGCAAGGGACAGAACTATAATTCACCCCTCCACTTT.

V gene TRBV5-1 combines with J gene TRBJ2-2; tentatively, D is TRBD1 (5 bases). The length of the CDR3 is 13 residues. Germline CDR1 is SGHRS and CDR2 is YFSETQ. The germline V and J ends were trimmed by 5 bases and 1 base, with 6 bases remaining between them. Written as DNA, the CDR3 is TGCGCCAGCAGGACAGAGAACACCGGGGAGCTGTTTTTT. Its translation: CASRTENTGELFF. Variable domain in full (rest from reference TRBV5-1 and TRBJ2-2): KAGVTQTPRYLIKTRGQQVTLSCSPISGHRSVSWYQQTPGQGLQFLFEYFSETQRNKGNFPGRFSGRQFSNSRSEMNVSTLELGDSALYLCASRTENTGELFFGEGSRLTVL.

This clonotype was picked up many times. This sequence joins TRBV5-1 and TRBJ2-1; D is uncertain. This CDR3 spans 14 amino acids. The germline CDR1 and CDR2 sequences are SGHRS and YFSETQ. Trimming shortened V by 0 bases and J by 3 bases, and 7 bases separated the two germline ends. The chain's CDR3 is CASSLEASYNEQFF. CDR3 DNA: TGCGCCAGCAGCTTGGAGGCTAGCTACAATGAGCAGTTCTTC.

This clonotype was found a few times. V gene TRBV29-1 combines with J gene TRBJ2-5, with D maybe TRBD2 (5 bases). With the DNA end fitting TRBJ2-7 better, the J assignment may be wrong. This CDR3 is 13 amino acids long. Germline CDR1 is SQVTM and CDR2 is ANQGSEA. CDR3 sequence reads: CSVISGTPGEQYF. The CDR3 nucleotides are TGCAGCGTAATCAGCGGAACCCCTGGCGAGCAGTACTTC.

This clonotype has only one observation. The V call is TRBV5-6, the J call TRBJ1-5; D unclear. The CDR3 length is 13 residues. V lost 4 bases to trimming and J lost 9 bases, with 14 bases between them. Germline V CDR1 and CDR2: SGHDT, YYEEEE. As DNA, the CDR3 is TGTGCCAGCAGCGAACTATCGAATGGGCCCCAGCATTTT. Translating gives CASSELSNGPQHF.

This clonotype was detected only a few times. J is TRBJ1-5 and V is TRBV6-2 or TRBV6-3; D call uncertain. CDR1 and CDR2 from the germline V gene are MNHEY and SVGEGT. Between the trimmed V and J ends, which lost 8 bases and 3 bases, there was a span of 14 bases. The CDR3 consists of 14 residues. CDR3 protein: CASGERPPNQPQHF. CDR3 bases: TGTGCCAGCGGAGAACGTCCTCCCAATCAGCCCCAGCATTTT.

Ten or more counts support this clonotype. The chain recombines TRBV29-1 with TRBJ2-6; D remains unclear. Germline assignment: CDR1 SQVTM and CDR2 ANQGSEA. Trimming pared 5 bases from V and 0 bases from J, leaving 8 bases between. The CDR3 extends over 14 amino acids. This CDR3 reads CSVSLSSGANVLTF. The DNA for the CDR3 is TGCAGCGTTTCTCTAAGCTCTGGGGCCAACGTCCTGACTTTC.